The 24 T cell receptor beta chains below come from one sample, sequenced in a study of blood T cell repertoires in COVID-19. Sequenced by immunoSEQ multiplex PCR; TCRdb stores in-frame clones only, minus some. The table shows 140,000 to 150,000 clones, with roughly 89% occurring only once. Sequenced: PBMCs or T cells enriched from blood (not recorded which). The receptors shown here come from a woman between 50 and 59 years old who had been exposed to COVID-19.

V usage is TRBV7-9 and J usage is TRBJ1-2; TRBD1 matches 7 bases. The germline CDR1 and CDR2 sequences are SEHNR and FQNEAQ (reference sequence). The CDR3 is 13 residues long. The junction had 9 bases not matched to a gene; V was cut back by 4 bases and J by 10 bases. This CDR3 is CASSSKDRWDYTF. The CDR3 bases are TGTGCCAGCAGCTCAAAGGACAGGTGGGACTACACCTTC.

In its sample, this clone was seen once. This chain links TRBV5-8 with TRBJ2-1; 7 bases match TRBD1. CDR1 and CDR2 (germline): SGHTS, YDEGEE. With 7 bases clipped from V and 2 bases from J, the junction kept 9 bases outside the gene matches. The CDR3 extends over 15 amino acids. CDR3 amino acids: CASSGSGTAYNEQFF. For the CDR3, the DNA is TGTGCCAGCTCGGGATCCGGGACAGCCTACAATGAGCAGTTCTTC.

The V call is TRBV6-5, the J call TRBJ1-5; 10 bases agree with TRBD1. The junction had 3 bases not matched to a gene; V was cut back by 7 bases and J by 0 bases. The germline V gene has CDR1 MNHEY and CDR2 SVGAGI. CDR3 length: 15 residues. The CDR3 loop reads CASKGTGASNQPQHF. CDR3 sequence (DNA): TGTGCCAGCAAAGGGACAGGGGCTAGCAATCAGCCCCAGCATTTT.

This clone was detected only once. The J gene is TRBJ2-2, the V gene TRBV19; 11 bases line up with TRBD2. Germline CDR1 reads LNHDA; CDR2 reads SQIVND (reference sequence). The CDR3 consists of 15 residues. J lost 4 bases, V lost 5 bases, and 3 bases had no gene match. The CDR3 DNA follows: TGTGCCAGTAGTTCCGGGACTAGCGGCACCGGGGAGCTGTTTTTT. This codes for CASSSGTSGTGELFF.

The chain links TRBV30 to TRBJ1-2; D remains unclear. The CDR3 has 12 residues. Germline values: CDR1 GTSNPN, CDR2 SVGIG (reference sequence). The V end was cut by 6 bases, the J end by 4 bases, with 12 bases between. Written as DNA, the CDR3 is TGTGCCTGCGACGTGGGAGTCTATGGCTACACCTTC. This codes for CACDVGVYGYTF.

In its sample, this clone was seen once. The chain is built from TRBV6-2 or TRBV6-3 and TRBJ1-3; 7 bases are a match to TRBD1. The V and J ends lost 2 bases and 4 bases, in that order; junction bases with no gene match: 11. CDR1 is MNHEY and CDR2 is SVGEGT in the germline V gene. This CDR3 is 17 amino acids long. CDR3 sequence (DNA): TGTGCCAGCAGTTACGGGACAGCCCAATCTCACGGAAACACCATATATTTT. The encoded protein is CASSYGTAQSHGNTIYF.

The DNA for the CDR3 is TGTGCCAGCAGTTTATCCAGTATCACAGATACGCAGTATTTT. Amino acids: CASSLSSITDTQYF. The chain couples TRBV27 to TRBJ2-3, with unresolved D. This CDR3 has 14 residues. V was cut by 0 bases and J by 2 bases, with 6 bases left in between. Germline CDR1 and CDR2: MNHEY and SMNVEV (reference sequence).

This clone has just a few counts. The J gene is TRBJ2-3, the V gene TRBV11-3; D possibly corresponds to TRBD1 (5 bases). The germline gives CDR1 SGHNT, CDR2 YENEEA. The V and J ends lost 8 bases and 1 base respectively, with 13 bases between them. The length of the CDR3 is 14 residues. The CDR3 DNA sequence: TGTGCCAGCGGGTCAGGGAAGGGCACAGATACGCAGTATTTT. Encoded protein: CASGSGKGTDTQYF.

The V and J genes are TRBV9 and TRBJ2-1, with a weak D call TRBD2 (5 bases). Germline-derived CDR1 and CDR2 are SGDLS and YYNGEE. This CDR3 region has 13 residues. Trimming took 4 bases from V and 8 from J, leaving 13 bases between them. The CDR3 sequence is CASSPGLGDEQFF. Written as DNA, the CDR3 is TGTGCCAGCAGCCCGGGGTTGGGCGATGAGCAGTTCTTC. The whole variable domain, remainder taken from reference TRBV9 and TRBJ2-1, is DSGVTQTPKHLITATGQRVTLRCSPRSGDLSVYWYQQSLDQGLQFLIQYYNGEERAKGNILERFSAQQFPDLHSELNLSSLELGDSALYFCASSPGLGDEQFFGPGTRLTVL.

V is TRBV19 and J is TRBJ1-4, with D possibly matching TRBD1 (5 bases). This CDR3 comprises 16 residues. Germline V gene data show CDR1 as LNHDA and CDR2 as SQIVND (reference sequence). Trimming took 6 bases from V and 0 from J, leaving 14 bases between them. Written as DNA, the CDR3 is TGTGCCAGTAGCCCCTACGTCAGGGCAACTAATGAAAAACTGTTTTTT. As protein: CASSPYVRATNEKLFF.

This chain joins TRBV6-1 and TRBJ1-1; D is unresolved. Per germline, CDR1 MNHNS and CDR2 SASEGT. With 0 bases removed from V and 2 bases from J, the gap between germline ends came to 13 bases. The length of the CDR3 is 16 residues. CDR3 DNA sequence: TGTGCCAGCAGTGAAGCGCGGGTCAGATACAACACTGAAGCTTTCTTT. This codes for CASSEARVRYNTEAFF.

The chain employs TRBV7-8 and TRBJ1-3; 7 nucleotides line up with TRBD1. CDR1 is SGHVS, CDR2 FQNEAQ, per germline. The CDR3 spans 16 residues. Trimming took 4 bases from V and 3 from J; bases not matched to a gene: 9. In DNA, the CDR3 is TGTGCCAGCAGCTCCCCGAGGACAGGTCTTGGAAACACCATATATTTT. Residues: CASSSPRTGLGNTIYF.

In this sample, this clone turned up once. V gene TRBV27 combines with J gene TRBJ2-1; 9 nucleotides match TRBD2. Germline trimming cut 8 bases from V and 5 bases from J; bases unmatched to any gene: 10. Germline V lookup: CDR1 MNHEY, CDR2 SMNVEV (reference sequence). The CDR3 extends over 15 amino acids. DNA of the CDR3: TGTGCCAGCGCTCCCCGGGCTAGCGGGAACAATGAGCAGTTCTTC. It is translated as CASAPRASGNNEQFF.

The chain couples TRBV7-2 to TRBJ2-3; TRBD2 might be the D (6 bases). Germline-derived CDR1 and CDR2 are SGHTA and FQGNSA. The CDR3 sequence is 13 residues long. Trimming left V 6 bases short and J 10 bases short, with 17 bases between. CDR3 sequence: CASSSDYKLAQYF. The DNA for the CDR3 is TGTGCCAGCAGTTCGGACTACAAGCTGGCGCAGTATTTT.

The genes are TRBV5-4 and TRBJ2-5, with a tentative D call TRBD2 (6 bases). Trimming pared 2 bases from V and 3 bases from J, leaving 8 bases between. CDR3 length: 13 amino acids. Germline V gene data show CDR1 as SGHNT and CDR2 as YYREEE (reference sequence). The CDR3 loop reads CASSFGGEETQYF. The CDR3 nucleotides read TGTGCCAGCAGCTTCGGGGGAGAAGAGACCCAGTACTTC. The full variable domain, in which reference TRBV5-4 and TRBJ2-5 provide the parts outside the CDR3, is ETGVTQSPTHLIKTRGQQVTLRCSSQSGHNTVSWYQQALGQGPQFIFQYYREEENGRGNFPPRFSGLQFPNYSSELNVNALELDDSALYLCASSFGGEETQYFGPGTRLLVL.

In its sample, this clone was seen once. The gene calls are TRBV7-3 and TRBJ2-1; D might be TRBD2 (5 bases). CDR1 SGHTA and CDR2 FQGTGA come from the germline V gene. The V end was cut by 3 bases, the J end by 8 bases, with 11 bases between. This CDR3 has 13 amino acids. In nucleotides, the CDR3 is TGTGCCAGCAGCTTCGGCGGGTCAGATGAGCAGTTCTTC. Protein sequence: CASSFGGSDEQFF.

This chain links TRBV19 with TRBJ1-2; D may be TRBD1 (5 bases). Germline V gene data show CDR1 as LNHDA and CDR2 as SQIVND (reference sequence). This CDR3 has 15 residues. The ends were cut back, 5 bases at V and 3 bases at J, with 16 bases in the middle. The CDR3 reads CASSQDPGRYYGYTF. CDR3 DNA sequence: TGTGCCAGTAGTCAAGACCCAGGGCGCTACTATGGCTACACCTTC.

The chain joins TRBV2 to TRBJ2-1; 10 bases fit TRBD2. V was clipped by 8 bases and J by 0 bases; unmatched bases: 7. CDR3 length: 16 residues. Germline V CDR1 and CDR2: SNHLY, FYNNEI. The CDR3 DNA sequence: TGTGCCAGCGGAAGGACTAGCGGAAGCTCCTACAATGAGCAGTTCTTC. It codes for CASGRTSGSSYNEQFF.

The chain employs TRBV6-6 and TRBJ1-2; D perhaps matches TRBD1 (5 bases). Trimming left V 7 bases short and J 4 bases short, with 22 bases between. The CDR3 covers 16 residues. CDR1 is MNHNY and CDR2 is SVGAGI in the germline V gene (reference sequence). The chain's CDR3 is CASTRKTALTIYGYTF. CDR3 DNA sequence: TGTGCCAGCACCCGGAAGACAGCACTAACAATCTATGGCTACACCTTC.

This chain uses TRBV19 with TRBJ2-7; 7 nucleotides line up with TRBD2. J lost 0 bases, V lost 5 bases, and 7 bases had no gene match. The CDR3 is made up of 15 amino acids. Germline V gene lookup returns CDR1 LNHDA and CDR2 SQIVND (reference sequence). This CDR3 is CASSWSRGVSYEQYF. The CDR3 region has the DNA TGTGCCAGTAGTTGGTCCCGGGGGGTCTCCTACGAGCAGTACTTC.

The chain links TRBV3-1 (or the pseudogene TRBV3-2) to TRBJ2-3; a possible D gene is TRBD2 (6 bases). The germline gives CDR1 LGHDT, CDR2 YNNKEL (reference sequence). Trimming shortened V by 1 base and J by 3 bases, and 11 bases separated the two germline ends. The CDR3 contains 15 residues. CDR3 nucleotide sequence: TGTGCCAGCAGCCAAGGAGCGGGTAATACAGATACGCAGTATTTT. Amino acids: CASSQGAGNTDTQYF.

Only a few counts were recorded for this clone. The rearrangement joins TRBV10-3 to TRBJ1-2; 8 positions match TRBD1. The germline CDR1 and CDR2 sequences are ENHRY and SYGVKD. The CDR3 is 16 amino acids. Trimming at V came to 10 bases and at J to 2 bases, leaving 15 bases not matched to a gene. For the CDR3, the DNA is TGTGCCACCAAACCCCAGGGGGCCGCCACAAACTATGGCTACACCTTC. It specifies CATKPQGAATNYGYTF.

The chain uses TRBV29-1 and TRBJ2-3, with 9 bases lining up with TRBD2. The junction had 1 base not matched to a gene; V was cut back by 4 bases and J by 2 bases. This CDR3 comprises 13 residues. Germline V lookup: CDR1 SQVTM, CDR2 ANQGSEA. CDR3 amino acids: CSVVAGVTDTQYF. The CDR3 nucleotides are TGCAGCGTTGTAGCGGGAGTCACAGATACGCAGTATTTT.

This rearrangement joins TRBV3-1 (or the pseudogene TRBV3-2) to TRBJ2-2, with D perhaps TRBD2 (5 bases). The CDR3 loop spans 14 amino acids. Trimming stripped 2 bases from V and 8 bases from J, with 12 bases between. The germline V gene has CDR1 LGHDT and CDR2 YNNKEL (reference sequence). CDR3 nucleotide sequence: TGTGCCAGCAGCCAATTTTTGGGAGAGGGGGAGCTGTTTTTT. This encodes CASSQFLGEGELFF.